These 15 T cell receptor beta chains originate from one sample sequenced in a study of cytomegalovirus exposure and HLA in healthy donors. A multiplex PCR was run with 60 Vbeta primers and 13 Jbeta primers. Data came from immunoSEQ multiplex PCR; TCRdb stores just in-frame clones and leaves some out. This table holds around 100,000 clones, approximately 80% found once. Sequenced sample: PBMCs. The receptor source for this set is a woman aged 40-49 years in good health and CMV-seronegative.

V gene TRBV29-1 combines with J gene TRBJ2-3; TRBD2 agrees at 7 bases. Germline lookup yields CDR1 SQVTM and CDR2 ANQGSEA. This CDR3 contains 14 residues. V was clipped by 6 bases and J by 1 base; unmatched bases: 7. The CDR3 reads CSVTRGDRTDTQYF. In DNA form, the CDR3 reads TGCAGCGTGACTCGGGGGGACCGCACAGATACGCAGTATTTT.

CDR3 sequence: CASSESLAGALGEQFF. CDR3 DNA: TGTGCCAGCAGTGAATCTCTAGCGGGAGCGTTAGGTGAGCAGTTCTTC. The chain has TRBV25-1 and TRBJ2-1; TRBD2 aligns across 10 bases. The CDR3 is 16 residues long. V was clipped by 1 base and J by 9 bases; unmatched bases: 9. The germline CDR1 and CDR2 sequences are MGHDK and SYGVNS.

Worth noting for this clone: Other DNA sequences within the sample encode an identical CDR3. This chain connects TRBV9 to TRBJ2-1; 8 bases fit TRBD2. The CDR3 loop spans 16 amino acids. Germline V gives CDR1 SGDLS, CDR2 YYNGEE. V lost 0 bases, J lost 0 bases, and 2 bases stayed unmatched. The CDR3 sequence is CASSVGLAGSYNEQFF. DNA for the CDR3: TGTGCCAGCAGCGTAGGGCTAGCGGGCTCCTACAATGAGCAGTTCTTC.

This sequence joins TRBV7-3 and TRBJ2-7, with 8 bases identical to TRBD2. V lost 5 bases to trimming and J lost 0 bases; unmatched junction nucleotides: 9. CDR1 SGHTA and CDR2 FQGTGA come from the germline V gene. CDR3 size: 16 residues. Written as DNA, the CDR3 is TGTGCCAGCAGCCAGACTAGCGCCCTGAGCTCCTACGAGCAGTACTTC. As protein: CASSQTSALSSYEQYF.

The count of this clone is one. This chain joins TRBV6-5 and TRBJ2-7; possible D gene TRBD2, 5 bases. Per germline, CDR1 MNHEY and CDR2 SVGAGI. The CDR3 runs to 14 residues. V was clipped by 4 bases and J by 4 bases, with 14 bases between them. Written as DNA, the CDR3 is TGTGCCAGCAGTTCAGCGGCAGGCCCATACGAGCAGTACTTC. Amino acid sequence: CASSSAAGPYEQYF.

The chain carries TRBV10-3 and TRBJ2-5; 8 bases match TRBD2. Matching the DNA end better, TRBJ2-7 makes the J call doubtful. The CDR3 is 15 amino acids. CDR1 is ENHRY and CDR2 is SYGVKD in the germline V gene. CDR3 nucleotide sequence: TGTGCCATCAGTGTGTCTAGCGGGCAGGTGGGCGAGCAGTACTTC. It is translated as CAISVSSGQVGEQYF.

J is TRBJ2-3 and V is TRBV5-8; 8 bases are shared with TRBD1. The CDR3 is made up of 16 amino acids. The V and J ends lost 0 bases and 2 bases, in that order; junction bases with no gene match: 5. Germline loops: CDR1 SGHTS, CDR2 YDEGEE. DNA of the CDR3: TGTGCCAGCAGCTTGGACCAGGGGGCCAACACAGATACGCAGTATTTT. The encoded protein is CASSLDQGANTDTQYF.

The V and J genes are TRBV27 and TRBJ2-1; TRBD2 matches 10 bases. CDR1 and CDR2 (germline): MNHEY, SMNVEV (reference sequence). Losses at the gene ends were 4 bases for V and 12 bases for J; bases not matched to a gene: 15. The CDR3 length is 16 residues. Here the CDR3 reads CASSSQAGGPQWGQFF. CDR3 bases: TGTGCCAGCAGTTCCCAAGCGGGAGGGCCTCAATGGGGGCAGTTCTTC.

The chain is built from TRBV5-1 and TRBJ2-7; D might be TRBD2 (6 bases). The V end lost 3 bases, the J end lost 4 bases, and 14 bases lay between the germline ends. The CDR3 consists of 14 residues. Germline values: CDR1 SGHRS, CDR2 YFSETQ. The DNA of the CDR3 is TGCGCCAGCAGCTCCTCCACGGGGGTTTACGAGCAGTACTTC. It encodes CASSSSTGVYEQYF.

This rearrangement joins TRBV10-3 to TRBJ2-7; possibly TRBD2 for D (6 bases). The CDR3 is 14 residues long. The germline gives CDR1 ENHRY, CDR2 SYGVKD. Trimming took 4 bases from V and 2 from J, leaving 12 bases between them. The CDR3 DNA sequence: TGTGCCATCAGTGTGGGAACGGGAGCCTACGAGCAGTACTTC. As protein: CAISVGTGAYEQYF.

The chain has TRBV28 and TRBJ2-7, with TRBD1 matching over 8 bases. Germline-derived CDR1 and CDR2 are MDHEN and SYDVKM. The CDR3 has 15 amino acids. With V trimmed by 4 bases and J by 2 bases, 7 bases remained unmatched. The CDR3 coding sequence is TGTGCCAGCAGTTCGTGGACAGGGTCTACCTACGAGCAGTACTTC. Translation gives CASSSWTGSTYEQYF.

The rearrangement joins TRBV7-2 to TRBJ2-5, with D possibly TRBD2 on 7 matching bases. The CDR3 is made up of 15 amino acids. From germline, CDR1 is SGHTA and CDR2 FQGNSA. V was pared by 1 base and J by 4 bases, with 13 bases between. As DNA, the CDR3 is TGTGCCAGCAGCTTAGTTGGGGGGGCGGGAGAGACCCAGTACTTC. Translated, it gives CASSLVGGAGETQYF.

V usage is TRBV28 and J usage is TRBJ2-3; 9 positions match TRBD1. This CDR3 has 15 residues. CDR1 and CDR2 (germline): MDHEN, SYDVKM. V was pared by 6 bases and J by 3 bases, with 7 bases of the junction left unmatched. CDR3 sequence: CASSPPGQGTDTQYF. The CDR3 DNA reads TGTGCCAGCAGCCCTCCGGGACAGGGAACAGATACGCAGTATTTT.

This clone was seen a handful of times. The identical CDR3 is also encoded by other nucleotide sequences in the sample. The J gene is TRBJ2-7, the V gene TRBV28; 7 bases line up with TRBD2. The CDR3 runs to 13 residues. The V gene's germline CDR1 is MDHEN and CDR2 SYDVKM. The junction had 5 bases not matched to a gene; V was cut back by 6 bases and J by 3 bases. Written as DNA, the CDR3 is TGTGCCAGCAGCCCGCGGGAGAGCTACGAGCAGTACTTC. Its protein product is CASSPRESYEQYF.

V and J are TRBV28 and TRBJ2-2; possible D gene TRBD2, 7 bases. V was clipped by 5 bases and J by 4 bases, with 20 bases between them. The CDR3 runs to 17 residues. Looked up from germline, CDR1 is MDHEN and CDR2 is SYDVKM. Written as DNA, the CDR3 is TGTGCCAGCAGTCCCCACCCCCGGGGGGCAGGCACCGGGGAGCTGTTTTTT. This sequence encodes CASSPHPRGAGTGELFF. The full variable domain, rest sourced from reference TRBV28 and TRBJ2-2, is DVKVTQSSRYLVKRTGEKVFLECVQDMDHENMFWYRQDPGLGLRLIYFSYDVKMKEKGDIPEGYSVSREKKERFSLILESASTNQTSMYLCASSPHPRGAGTGELFFGEGSRLTVL.